These 30 T cell receptor beta chains were sequenced from one sample in a study of T-cell reconstitution after alpha-beta-depleted transplantation in children. Preparation of the TCRbeta library involved a method that used unique molecular identifiers. One entry per CDR3 protein results from TCRdb running MiXCR on the PCR reads. The data contain about 190,000 distinct CDR3 sequences, over 8.5% of them singletons. Material: PBMCs, obtained before TCRalphabeta/CD19-depleted stem cell transplant. These TCRs come from a boy aged 2 to 10 with acute myeloid leukemia, due to receive a stem cell transplant.

The table lists this clonotype with many counts. The chain recombines TRBV7-9 with TRBJ2-2; TRBD2 matches 10 bases. V trimming: 4 bases; J trimming: 1 base; junction bases outside the gene matches: 3. Germline V lookup: CDR1 SEHNR, CDR2 FQNEAQ (reference sequence). The CDR3 sequence is 16 residues long. CDR3 DNA: TGTGCCAGCAGCTCCCGACTAGCGGGGAACACCGGGGAGCTGTTTTTT. As protein: CASSSRLAGNTGELFF.

This clonotype was recorded at least ten times. The CDR3 loop reads CASRGLASRTQYF. CDR3 nucleotide sequence: TGTGCCAGCAGGGGTCTCGCTTCGAGGACCCAGTACTTC. This chain uses TRBV7-2 with TRBJ2-5; no clear D. The CDR3 consists of 13 residues. Germline V gives CDR1 SGHTA, CDR2 FQGNSA. Trimming stripped 6 bases from V and 7 bases from J, with 15 bases between. The full variable domain, with the rest looked up from reference TRBV7-2 and TRBJ2-5, is GAGVSQSPSNKVTEKGKDVELRCDPISGHTALYWYRQSLGQGLEFLIYFQGNSAPDKSGLPSDRFSAERTGGSVSTLTIQRTQQEDSAVYLCASRGLASRTQYFGPGTRLLVL.

This clonotype came up many times. This chain links TRBV10-2 with TRBJ2-5; 8 bases align to TRBD1. CDR1 WSHSY and CDR2 SAAADI come from the germline V gene. V trimming: 3 bases; J trimming: 5 bases; junction bases outside the gene matches: 5. There are 14 residues in the CDR3. The CDR3 reads CASSDPGGRETQYF. CDR3 nucleotides: TGCGCCAGCAGTGATCCAGGGGGCAGGGAGACCCAGTACTTC.

This clonotype was seen ten or more times. The chain joins TRBV20-1 to TRBJ1-6; D is unresolved. This CDR3 region has 16 residues. Looked up from germline, CDR1 is DFQATT and CDR2 is SNEGSKA (reference sequence). The V end lost 3 bases, the J end lost 4 bases, and 16 bases lay between the germline ends. The CDR3 bases are TGCAGTGCTAGCGAACGAGGCCGGCGATATAATTCACCCCTCCACTTT. Its translation: CSASERGRRYNSPLHF.

This clonotype was counted many times. The gene calls are TRBV20-1 and TRBJ2-5; TRBD2 matches 9 bases. The CDR3 covers 15 residues. The J segment lost 2 bases and the V segment lost 6 bases, leaving 10 bases of the junction unmatched. Germline CDR1 and CDR2: DFQATT and SNEGSKA (reference sequence). The DNA of the CDR3 is TGCAGTGCCAGAACGTCTGCGGGAGGGCAAGAGACCCAGTACTTC. Residues: CSARTSAGGQETQYF.

Ten or more counts support this clonotype. The gene calls are TRBV20-1 and TRBJ2-1; D unclear. Germline assignment: CDR1 DFQATT and CDR2 SNEGSKA (reference sequence). V dropped 0 bases and J dropped 8 bases, with 11 bases sitting between them. This CDR3 is 13 amino acids long. CDR3: CSARDPASYEQFF. The CDR3 DNA reads as TGCAGTGCTAGAGATCCAGCATCCTATGAGCAGTTCTTC.

This clonotype was detected ten times or more. The chain joins TRBV7-9 to TRBJ1-5; D is uncertain. Trimming removed 0 bases from V and 1 base from J, with 7 bases in between. Per germline, CDR1 SEHNR and CDR2 FQNEAQ (reference sequence). This CDR3 has 15 residues. This CDR3 reads CASSLARGSNQPQHF. The CDR3 DNA reads TGTGCCAGCAGCTTAGCGCGGGGAAGCAATCAGCCCCAGCATTTT.

Many counts were recorded for this clonotype. This sequence joins TRBV5-1 and TRBJ2-1; TRBD2 matches at 9 bases. The germline gives CDR1 SGHRS, CDR2 YFSETQ. V trimming: 1 base; J trimming: 12 bases; junction bases outside the gene matches: 11. CDR3 length: 15 residues. Written as DNA, the CDR3 is TGCGCCAGCAGCTTGCCTCTAGCGGGATCCGGTGGGCAGTTCTTC. Protein: CASSLPLAGSGGQFF.

This clonotype came up many times. The rearrangement joins TRBV5-1 to TRBJ1-4; D gene ambiguous. Germline V CDR1 and CDR2: SGHRS, YFSETQ. Trimming shortened V by 0 bases and J by 7 bases, and 19 bases separated the two germline ends. CDR3 length equals 17 residues. CDR3 sequence reads: CASSLDVAAALGEKLFF. DNA of the CDR3: TGCGCCAGCAGCTTGGATGTGGCAGCCGCTTTAGGTGAAAAACTGTTTTTT.

The rearrangement links TRBV11-2 to TRBJ2-1, with 7 nucleotides matching TRBD1. The CDR3 consists of 18 residues. The V and J ends lost 0 bases and 7 bases, in that order; junction bases with no gene match: 15. Germline-derived CDR1 and CDR2 are SGHAT and FQNNGV. CDR3 DNA sequence: TGTGCCAGCAGCTTAGATGGGCAGGGGGATCGAATACGGAATGAGCAGTTCTTC. This translates into CASSLDGQGDRIRNEQFF.

The table lists this clonotype with many counts. V usage is TRBV6-4 and J usage is TRBJ2-3; 16 bases are a match to TRBD2. Germline CDR1 MRHNA, CDR2 SNTAGT. V lost 10 bases and J lost 2; bases outside the gene matches: 6. The CDR3 covers 16 residues. The DNA for the CDR3 is TGTGCCAAACCGGGACTAGCGGGAGGGTACACAGATACGCAGTATTTT. Translating it yields CAKPGLAGGYTDTQYF.

The CDR3 DNA reads as TGTGCCAGCAGTTTCGAGGGAATCAACGAGCAGTACTTC. This encodes CASSFEGINEQYF. V usage is TRBV28 and J usage is TRBJ2-7; TRBD2 is a possible D gene (5 bases). This CDR3 has 13 residues. Germline CDR1 and CDR2: MDHEN and SYDVKM. V was pared by 3 bases and J by 5 bases, with 11 bases between.

The chain combines TRBV6-5 with TRBJ1-1; 7 bases line up with TRBD1. With 8 bases clipped from V and 0 bases from J, the junction kept 6 bases outside the gene matches. The CDR3 sequence is 14 residues long. CDR1 and CDR2 from the germline V gene are MNHEY and SVGAGI. CDR3 protein: CASRSTGVNTEAFF. CDR3 coding DNA: TGTGCCAGCCGTTCTACAGGGGTGAACACTGAAGCTTTCTTT.

The V and J genes are TRBV9 and TRBJ2-3, with 14 bases lining up with TRBD2. Germline assignment: CDR1 SGDLS and CDR2 YYNGEE. The CDR3 extends over 17 amino acids. V was pared by 3 bases and J by 5 bases, with 8 bases of the junction left unmatched. CDR3 loop: CASSERGLAGVGDTQYF. As DNA, the CDR3 is TGTGCCAGCAGCGAGCGGGGACTAGCGGGAGTCGGAGATACGCAGTATTTT.

This clonotype was counted many times. The chain combines TRBV12-3 or TRBV12-4 with TRBJ1-2; no clear D. The CDR3 loop spans 12 amino acids. V was shortened by 4 bases and J by 7 bases, with 10 bases between the two germline ends. The CDR3 DNA is TGTGCCAGCAGTTCCGGTCTAGGTGGCTACACCTTC. Its translation is CASSSGLGGYTF.

This clonotype appeared many times. The chain couples TRBV9 to TRBJ2-1; a possible D gene is TRBD2 (6 bases). Germline CDR1 and CDR2: SGDLS and YYNGEE. The CDR3 has 15 amino acids. V was pared by 4 bases and J by 2 bases, with 13 bases between. This CDR3 is CASSSSGATYNEQFF. The CDR3 bases are TGTGCCAGCAGCTCGTCGGGAGCGACCTACAATGAGCAGTTCTTC.

This clonotype was found many times. The chain joins TRBV11-3 to TRBJ1-5, with 8 bases aligning to TRBD1. Germline CDR1 SGHNT, CDR2 YENEEA. Germline trimming cut 5 bases from V and 3 bases from J; bases unmatched to any gene: 6. The CDR3 consists of 15 residues. Here the CDR3 reads CASSRDRRYNQPQHF. The CDR3 nucleotides are TGTGCCAGCAGCCGGGACAGGCGCTACAATCAGCCCCAGCATTTT. Drawing the rest from reference TRBV11-3 and TRBJ1-5, the complete variable domain is EAGVVQSPRYKIIEKKQPVAFWCNPISGHNTLYWYLQNLGQGPELLIRYENEEAVDDSQLPKDRFSAERLKGVDSTLKIQPAELGDSAVYLCASSRDRRYNQPQHFGDGTRLSIL.

This clonotype has more than one count but fewer than ten. The genes are TRBV24-1 and TRBJ2-2; no reliable D call. CDR1 KGHDR and CDR2 SFDVKD come from the germline V gene. The CDR3 runs 17 residues. Trimming took 3 bases from V and 8 from J, leaving 21 bases between them. CDR3 in amino acids: CATSDPSAGATSGELFF. The CDR3 nucleotides read TGTGCCACCAGTGATCCCTCAGCCGGCGCCACCTCGGGGGAGCTGTTTTTT.

On this clonotype itself: A much larger clone lies a single base off, so this may be a read error. The genes are TRBV4-1 and TRBJ1-2; 8 positions match TRBD1. The CDR3 has 13 residues. The germline V gene encodes CDR1 MGHRA and CDR2 YSYEKL. Trimming cost V 0 bases and J 12 bases; bases outside gene matches: 6. The CDR3 nucleotides are TGCGCCAGCAGCCAAGATACAGGGGGGGGCGACACCTTC. This codes for CASSQDTGGGDTF.

This clonotype came up many times. The rearrangement links TRBV12-3 or TRBV12-4 to TRBJ2-7; 7 bases align to TRBD1. Trimming at V came to 4 bases and at J to 3 bases, leaving 6 bases not matched to a gene. The CDR3 consists of 14 residues. The CDR3 DNA reads TGTGCCAGCAGTTCACAGGGGACATTCTACGAGCAGTACTTC. Its translation is CASSSQGTFYEQYF.

This clonotype showed up many times. In DNA form, the CDR3 reads TGTGCCAGCAGCCGTAGGACAGTAAACTATGGCTACACCTTC. Amino acids: CASSRRTVNYGYTF. This rearrangement joins TRBV12-3 or TRBV12-4 to TRBJ1-2; D is perhaps TRBD1 (6 bases). The V end lost 6 bases, the J end lost 2 bases, and 13 bases lay between the germline ends. The CDR3 contains 14 residues.

This clonotype was recorded many times. This chain uses TRBV20-1 with TRBJ2-5; D perhaps matches TRBD1 (6 bases). Deletions cut 5 bases from V and 3 bases from J, with 22 bases between. CDR1 is DFQATT and CDR2 is SNEGSKA in the germline V gene (reference sequence). CDR3 length: 16 amino acids. The CDR3, as DNA: TGCAGTGCTGCCGGACGACAGGACGGGCGAAAAGAGACCCAGTACTTC. Translation: CSAAGRQDGRKETQYF.

This clonotype was observed a few times. The chain recombines TRBV11-1 with TRBJ1-3; 7 bases map to TRBD1. Trimming at V came to 5 bases and at J to 0 bases, leaving 7 bases not matched to a gene. Germline V gives CDR1 SGHAT, CDR2 FQDESV (reference sequence). The CDR3 consists of 16 residues. The CDR3, as DNA: TGTGCCAGCAGCGTGGGACAGTTCAGCTCTGGAAACACCATATATTTT. It yields the protein CASSVGQFSSGNTIYF. The variable domain in full, completed from reference TRBV11-1 and TRBJ1-3, reads EAEVAQSPRYKITEKSQAVAFWCDPISGHATLYWYRQILGQGPELLVQFQDESVVDDSQLPKDRFSAERLKGVDSTLKIQPAELGDSAMYLCASSVGQFSSGNTIYFGEGSWLTVV.

At least ten counts were recorded for this clonotype. The chain is built from TRBV5-4 and TRBJ2-3; TRBD1 is a possible D gene (5 bases). V gave up 3 bases and J gave up 2 bases, with 10 bases separating them. Germline V gene sequence: CDR1 SGHNT, CDR2 YYREEE (reference sequence). The CDR3 sequence is 14 residues long. CDR3 nucleotides: TGTGCCAGCAGCTCGACAGCTAACACAGATACGCAGTATTTT. Translation: CASSSTANTDTQYF.

As for this clonotype: One end of the junction does not line up with germline, which may come from a read error. The rearrangement uses TRBV20-1 and TRBJ2-1, with D unresolved. In germline, CDR1 is DFQATT, CDR2 SNEGSKA (reference sequence). CDR3 length equals 10 residues. CDR3 bases: TGCAGTGCTAGAGAGGATGAGCATTTCTTC. It specifies CSAREDEHFF.

This clonotype has a count of ten or more. The rearrangement uses TRBV12-3 or TRBV12-4 and TRBJ2-5; 9 bases agree with TRBD2. V was clipped by 3 bases and J by 0 bases; unmatched bases: 5. CDR3 length equals 16 residues. Written as DNA, the CDR3 is TGTGCCAGCAGTTTCCTTAGCGGGGGTCACCAAGAGACCCAGTACTTC. As protein: CASSFLSGGHQETQYF.

This clonotype was counted many times. This rearrangement joins TRBV12-3 or TRBV12-4 to TRBJ1-2; D is perhaps TRBD1 (5 bases). V was pared by 2 bases and J by 7 bases, with 14 bases between. This CDR3 is built from 14 residues. Here the CDR3 DNA reads TGTGCCAGCAGTTTATATTCTGGGGGAATTGGCTACACCTTC. It yields the protein CASSLYSGGIGYTF.

This clonotype was seen just once. A much more abundant neighbour one base away suggests this may be a read error. This chain joins TRBV25-1 and TRBJ2-5; 7 nucleotides match TRBD1. The CDR3 is 13 amino acids. Looked up from germline, CDR1 is MGHDK and CDR2 is SYGVNS. The J segment lost 5 bases and the V segment lost 3 bases, leaving 3 bases of the junction unmatched. The CDR3 DNA follows: TGTGCCAGCAGTGACAGGGGGATGGAGACCCAGTACTTC. Encoded protein: CASSDRGMETQYF.

V and J are TRBV14 and TRBJ2-1; no firm D call. Trimming took 5 bases from V and 0 from J, leaving 11 bases between them. Germline V gene data show CDR1 as SGHDN and CDR2 as FVKESK. This CDR3 is built from 15 residues. CDR3 sequence: CASSGRSSSYNEQFF. As DNA, the CDR3 is TGTGCCAGCAGCGGTCGATCGAGCTCCTACAATGAGCAGTTCTTC.

Regarding this clonotype: Possible read error: a much larger clone is one base away. The chain joins TRBV28 to TRBJ2-3; D perhaps matches TRBD2 (5 bases). Germline CDR1 and CDR2: MDHEN and SYDVKM. The CDR3 runs 14 residues. The V end was cut by 7 bases, the J end by 8 bases, with 19 bases between. CDR3 residues: CASKRTALGSTQYF. CDR3 DNA sequence: TGTGCCAGCAAAAGGACCGCACTTGGGAGTACGCAGTATTTT.